This T cell receptor (beta chain) emerged from a study of OX40 agonist ivuxolimab in advanced cancers. Study-wide context: Ivuxolimab, which targeted the costimulatory receptor OX40 (CD134), was an agonistic, fully human IgG2 monoclonal antibody. In the dose-escalation cohort, around four fifths of patients were male, and the mean age was approximately 60 years, with a range of about 23 to 85. Intravenous ivuxolimab was administered to patients every 2 weeks at six dose levels: 0.01, 0.1, 0.3, 1.5, 3 and 10 mg/kg. Patients were allowed to have had prior anti-PD-1, anti-PD-L1 or anti-CTLA-4 therapy, and 40% of the dose-escalation patients had been treated with checkpoint inhibitors. The paper covers the monotherapy dose-escalation part of the phase I ivuxolimab trial, which included N of about 50 patients. Among the approximately 50 dose-escalation patients, about 19 had hepatocellular carcinoma, roughly 15 melanoma, 9 renal cell carcinoma and 9 head and neck cancer. The point of sequencing TCRbeta in the periphery was to test whether ivuxolimab changed TCR sequence diversity and drove clonal T-cell expansion. Partial responses were achieved by three dose-escalation patients, of whom one had hepatocellular carcinoma and two had cutaneous melanoma.

Genomic DNA was extracted from sorted cells for sequencing of the TCRbeta CDR3 region. TCRbeta CDR3 regions were sequenced using the immunoSEQ Assay. What TCRdb holds here is the immuneACCESS table cut down to in-frame rearrangements. Part of the clones is not present; checked against another copy, under half of the missing clones reflect an unresolved V gene, and the others are unexplained. This sample lists 60,000 to 75,000 clones; roughly 84% were detected once. The top ten hold around 26% of the sample. Patients with a history of autoimmune disease or receiving systemic immunosuppression were excluded from the trial. In every dose cohort, peripheral blood was drawn for TCR sequencing at baseline, cycle 4 day 1, and cycle 7 day 1. Samples were obtained from an open-label, multicenter, first-in-human phase I dose-escalation trial of ivuxolimab. Adults with locally advanced or metastatic melanoma, renal cell carcinoma, hepatocellular carcinoma or head and neck squamous cell carcinoma were enrolled in the trial. Before TCR sequencing, CD4+ and CD8+ T cells were separately sorted from peripheral blood.

Results the study describes overall, beyond this receptor: Which antigens the clonally expanded peripheral T cells were specific for was not determined. Low levels of normalized T-cell clonal expansion were also shown by some nonresponding patients. At doses of 0.1 to 3.0 mg/kg, clonal expansion of both CD4+ and CD8+ T cells in blood was seen between baseline and week 6. Partial responders in the 0.1-3.0 mg/kg groups had among the lowest normalized peripheral clonal expansion, especially among CD8+ T cells. On average, CD8+ T cells showed more expanded clones than CD4+ T cells after ivuxolimab.

Trimming removed 7 bases from V and 1 base from J; the gene matches leave 10 bases unexplained. The CDR3 starts with the cysteine, ends with the phenylalanine, and has 15 residues. The sequence is cut down to CDR3 DNA, 45 bases in frame from base 1. For CDR1 and CDR2, the germline V gene lists SNHLY and FYNNEI. On this clone itself: The specificity of this receptor is unknown. Within one base of it there is no much larger clone, and no base qualities were kept.

This TCR derives from an adult with an advanced solid tumor such as melanoma, head and neck, liver or kidney cancer. The material sequenced was CD4+ or CD8+ T cells sorted from blood, taken in a trial of the OX40 agonist ivuxolimab. This sequence uses TRBV2 and TRBJ2-7, and 7 bases in between align with TRBD2. The DNA sequence is as follows: TGTGCCAGCACCCCTGACAGCGGGGCTTCCTACGAGCAGTACTTC. This codes for CASTPDSGASYEQYF.